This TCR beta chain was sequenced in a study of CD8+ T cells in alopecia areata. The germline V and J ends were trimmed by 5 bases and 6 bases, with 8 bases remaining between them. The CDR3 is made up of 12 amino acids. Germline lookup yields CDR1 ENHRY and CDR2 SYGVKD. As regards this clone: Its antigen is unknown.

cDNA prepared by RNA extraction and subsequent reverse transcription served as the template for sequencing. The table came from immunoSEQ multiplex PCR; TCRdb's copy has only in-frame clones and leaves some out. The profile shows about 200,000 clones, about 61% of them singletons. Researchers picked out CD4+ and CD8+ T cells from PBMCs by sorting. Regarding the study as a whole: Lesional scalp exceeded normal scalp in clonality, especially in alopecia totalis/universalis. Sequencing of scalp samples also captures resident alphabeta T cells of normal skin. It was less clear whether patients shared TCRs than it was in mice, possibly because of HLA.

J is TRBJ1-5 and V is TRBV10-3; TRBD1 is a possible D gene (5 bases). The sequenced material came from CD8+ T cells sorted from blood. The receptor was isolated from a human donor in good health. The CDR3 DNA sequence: TGTGCCATCAGTTCGGGGGGTCAGCCCCAGCATTTT. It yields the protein CAISSGGQPQHF.